A single sample is the source of the 19 T cell receptor beta chains below, sequenced in a study of long-term antiretroviral therapy in people with HIV. Version v3.0 of the immunoSEQ assay ran at survey level. The method was immunoSEQ multiplex PCR; TCRdb's version includes in-frame clones alone and lacks a portion of them. The table lists fewer than 40,000 clones, more than 80% of them singletons. Here the sequenced sample was unsorted PBMCs, taken 3.4 years after starting antiretroviral therapy. The receptors were gathered from a man aged 25 to 40 with HIV.

This clone was detected once. This CDR3 reads CSAVHTNEQFF. The CDR3 DNA is TGCAGTGCTGTACACACCAATGAGCAGTTCTTC. V and J are TRBV20-1 and TRBJ2-1; no reliable D call. Trimming removed 5 bases at V and 6 bases at J, with 8 bases between. Germline assignment: CDR1 DFQATT and CDR2 SNEGSKA (reference sequence). The length of the CDR3 is 11 residues.

V gene TRBV5-1 combines with J gene TRBJ2-5, with 10 positions matching TRBD1. The CDR3 has 16 amino acids. The J segment lost 4 bases and the V segment lost 4 bases, leaving 10 bases of the junction unmatched. Germline V gives CDR1 SGHRS, CDR2 YFSETQ. The CDR3 nucleotides are TGCGCCAGCAGCCGAGGACAGGGGGTCTCGAGAGAGACCCAGTACTTC. As protein: CASSRGQGVSRETQYF. Together with reference TRBV5-1 and TRBJ2-5, the CDR3 gives the full variable domain: KAGVTQTPRYLIKTRGQQVTLSCSPISGHRSVSWYQQTPGQGLQFLFEYFSETQRNKGNFPGRFSGRQFSNSRSEMNVSTLELGDSALYLCASSRGQGVSRETQYFGPGTRLLVL.

The chain combines TRBV15 with TRBJ2-5; D ambiguous. The CDR3 spans 14 residues. Trimming removed 5 bases at V and 1 base at J, with 11 bases between. Germline V CDR1 and CDR2: LNHNV, YYDKDF (reference sequence). The CDR3 nucleotides read TGTGCCACCAGCCCCCGACGGATCCAAGAGACCCAGTACTTC. It encodes CATSPRRIQETQYF.

The V call is TRBV5-1, the J call TRBJ2-2, with 12 bases that match TRBD2. Trimming cost V 4 bases and J 1 base; bases outside gene matches: 8. This CDR3 region has 18 residues. The germline V gene encodes CDR1 SGHRS and CDR2 YFSETQ. CDR3 sequence reads: CASSRRLAGALNTGELFF. The CDR3 DNA is TGCGCCAGCAGCCGTAGACTAGCGGGAGCGCTGAACACCGGGGAGCTGTTTTTT.

The chain employs TRBV7-2 and TRBJ1-5; TRBD1 is a possible D gene (6 bases). This CDR3 has 15 residues. Per germline, CDR1 SGHTA and CDR2 FQGNSA. The V gene lost 4 bases and the J gene lost 7 bases, with 17 bases spanning the gap. CDR3 nucleotide sequence: TGTGCCAGCAGCTCGGAGGGGGGGATCAGGCAGCCCCAGCATTTT. Protein sequence: CASSSEGGIRQPQHF. The full variable domain, with the rest looked up from reference TRBV7-2 and TRBJ1-5, is GAGVSQSPSNKVTEKGKDVELRCDPISGHTALYWYRQSLGQGLEFLIYFQGNSAPDKSGLPSDRFSAERTGGSVSTLTIQRTQQEDSAVYLCASSSEGGIRQPQHFGDGTRLSIL.

This chain connects TRBV6-5 to TRBJ2-7; TRBD2 aligns across 7 bases. The CDR3 is made up of 15 amino acids. The V gene end was trimmed by 5 bases and the J gene end by 0 bases; junction bases not matched to a gene: 7. Germline assignment: CDR1 MNHEY and CDR2 SVGAGI. The CDR3 region has the DNA TGTGCCAGCAGTCTAATAGCGGGCCACTCCTACGAGCAGTACTTC. Translation: CASSLIAGHSYEQYF.

This clone was picked up a small number of times. CDR3 in DNA: TGTGCCAGCAGCGTTCAGACTTTTAGCAATCAGCCCCAGCATTTT. It translates to CASSVQTFSNQPQHF. The chain has TRBV28 and TRBJ1-5; D ambiguous. The CDR3 runs to 15 residues. V was shortened by 6 bases and J by 0 bases, with 12 bases between the two germline ends. Germline CDR1 is MDHEN and CDR2 is SYDVKM.

V is TRBV7-9 and J is TRBJ1-2; 8 bases align to TRBD1. CDR3 size: 11 residues. Germline assignment: CDR1 SEHNR and CDR2 FQNEAQ (reference sequence). Trimming removed 9 bases from V and 7 bases from J; junction bases left unmatched: 4. For the CDR3, the DNA is TGTGCCAGTCAGGGGGCCGGTGGCTACACCTTC. Translation: CASQGAGGYTF.

The rearrangement uses TRBV11-3 and TRBJ2-1, with a possible D match to TRBD2 (5 bases). The CDR3 is 15 residues long. Germline assignment: CDR1 SGHNT and CDR2 YENEEA. Deletions cut 2 bases from V and 8 bases from J, with 16 bases between. The DNA of the CDR3 is TGTGCCAGCAGCTTAAGGTCTAGCTCAAACCATGAGCAGTTCTTC. As protein: CASSLRSSSNHEQFF.

The chain links TRBV11-2 to TRBJ1-2; D not certain. The CDR3 contains 16 residues. Trimming stripped 0 bases from V and 8 bases from J, with 19 bases between. Germline values: CDR1 SGHAT, CDR2 FQNNGV. The DNA of the CDR3 is TGTGCCAGCAGCTTAGAACGGAGAACCTATGGTATCGGCTACACCTTC. It codes for CASSLERRTYGIGYTF.

This clone was seen more than once but under ten times. The chain employs TRBV19 and TRBJ1-2; 7 nucleotides align to TRBD1. This CDR3 comprises 16 residues. The V and J ends lost 2 bases and 3 bases, in that order; junction bases with no gene match: 9. Germline lookup yields CDR1 LNHDA and CDR2 SQIVND (reference sequence). In DNA form, the CDR3 reads TGTGCCAGTAGTATACCGGGACAGCCCAAGGACTATGGCTACACCTTC. Protein sequence: CASSIPGQPKDYGYTF.

J is TRBJ2-2 and V is TRBV6-5, with D unresolved. The CDR3 is 14 residues long. V dropped 3 bases and J dropped 4 bases, with 9 bases sitting between them. The V gene's germline CDR1 is MNHEY and CDR2 SVGAGI. In DNA form, the CDR3 reads TGTGCCAGCAGTTATGACGGAAGCACCGGGGAGCTGTTTTTT. Protein sequence: CASSYDGSTGELFF.

The chain uses TRBV4-3 and TRBJ2-1; D might be TRBD1 or TRBD2, each matching 5 bases. Looked up from germline, CDR1 is LGHNA and CDR2 is YSLEER. This CDR3 is 15 amino acids long. V was shortened by 4 bases and J by 0 bases, with 10 bases between the two germline ends. The DNA for the CDR3 is TGCGCCAGCAGCCGCGAGGGGTTCTCCTACAATGAGCAGTTCTTC. It is translated as CASSREGFSYNEQFF.

The chain joins TRBV7-8 to TRBJ2-3; 15 positions match TRBD2. CDR1 SGHVS and CDR2 FQNEAQ come from the germline V gene. V trimming: 6 bases; J trimming: 1 base; junction bases outside the gene matches: 5. This CDR3 has 17 residues. The CDR3 bases are TGTGCCAGCAGAGGGACTAGCGGGAGGTACCGCACAGATACGCAGTATTTT. It encodes CASRGTSGRYRTDTQYF.

This clone was observed a few times. The chain's CDR3 is CASSYRSWNEQFF. CDR3 sequence (DNA): TGTGCCAGCAGCTATCGCAGCTGGAATGAGCAGTTCTTC. The chain couples TRBV7-3 to TRBJ2-1; no firm D call. CDR1 is SGHTA and CDR2 is FQGTGA in the germline V gene. The CDR3 extends over 13 amino acids. Trimming left V 4 bases short and J 7 bases short, with 11 bases between.

The V call is TRBV19, the J call TRBJ1-2; TRBD1 matches 9 bases. The CDR3 totals 13 residues. With 6 bases clipped from V and 8 bases from J, the junction kept 7 bases outside the gene matches. Looked up from germline, CDR1 is LNHDA and CDR2 is SQIVND (reference sequence). CDR3 sequence: CASRLQGAKGYTF. CDR3 in DNA: TGTGCCAGTAGGCTACAGGGGGCTAAGGGCTACACCTTC.

This clone was recorded a few times. The rearrangement joins TRBV15 to TRBJ2-7; D could derive from TRBD1 or TRBD2 (5 bases each). CDR1 is LNHNV and CDR2 is YYDKDF in the germline V gene (reference sequence). Between the trimmed V and J ends, which lost 0 bases and 6 bases, there was a span of 18 bases. The CDR3 sequence is 16 residues long. CDR3: CATSRDEEVRGSEQYF. The CDR3 DNA sequence: TGTGCCACCAGCAGAGATGAGGAGGTTCGGGGCTCCGAGCAGTACTTC.

CDR3 DNA: TGTGCCAGCAGCTTAGTAGGGACGGAGACCCAGTACTTC. This sequence encodes CASSLVGTETQYF. V is TRBV7-3 and J is TRBJ2-5; either TRBD1 or TRBD2 may supply D (5 bases each). In germline, CDR1 is SGHTA, CDR2 FQGTGA. Trimming removed 2 bases at V and 5 bases at J, with 9 bases between. The CDR3 covers 13 residues.

The chain couples TRBV6-4 to TRBJ2-7; D might be TRBD1 (5 bases). This CDR3 has 14 residues. V lost 6 bases and J lost 0, with 12 bases in between. Germline CDR1 MRHNA, CDR2 SNTAGT. CDR3 coding DNA: TGTGCCAGCAGCTCCCAGGACATCTCCTACGAGCAGTACTTC. Translated: CASSSQDISYEQYF.